This TCR beta chain was obtained from a study of identical twins. Overall study results and limits: Alpha sequences out of frame and shared by twins had excess low generation probability. Possibly, invariant MAIT and iNKT cells partly confounded zero-insertion analyses. The abundant beta clonotypes from cord blood had fewer insertions, and memory repertoires had none of this. Among monozygotic twins, out-of-frame TCR alpha sharing exceeded what models predicted.

TCRdb analysed the 5' RACE reads with MiXCR anew, one entry per CDR3 protein. Seen here are around 510,000 distinct CDR3 sequences, 13% to 15% observed once, and the top ten hold approximately 0.98%. The CDR3 consists of 13 residues. The germline gives CDR1 SQVTM, CDR2 ANQGSEA. V was trimmed by 3 bases and J by 4 bases, leaving 9 bases between them. As to this clonotype: Its antigen is unknown.

This sample also appeared in a second study, on yellow fever vaccine responses in identical twins.

The source material was CD4+ T cells sorted from blood. The receptor was derived from a woman aged 18-30 years in good health. The rearrangement uses TRBV29-1 and TRBJ2-2, with a tentative D call TRBD1 (5 bases). CDR3 residues: CSVDRASTGELFF. Here the CDR3 DNA reads TGCAGCGTTGACAGGGCGAGCACCGGGGAGCTGTTTTTT.